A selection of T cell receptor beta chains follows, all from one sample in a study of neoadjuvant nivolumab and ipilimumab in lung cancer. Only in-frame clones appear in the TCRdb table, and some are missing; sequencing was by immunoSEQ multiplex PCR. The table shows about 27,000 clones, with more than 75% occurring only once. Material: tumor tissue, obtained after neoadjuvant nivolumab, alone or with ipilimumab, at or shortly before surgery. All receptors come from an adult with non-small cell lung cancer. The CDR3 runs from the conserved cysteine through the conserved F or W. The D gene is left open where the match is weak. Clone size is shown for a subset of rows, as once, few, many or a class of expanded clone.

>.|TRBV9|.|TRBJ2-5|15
TGTGCCAGCAGCGCGGACGGAGGGTTACAAGAGACCCAGTACTTC
CASSADGGLQETQYF
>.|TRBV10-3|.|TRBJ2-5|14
TGTGCCATCAGTGAGTGGGGTGGGCTTGAGACCCAGTACTTC
CAISEWGGLETQYF
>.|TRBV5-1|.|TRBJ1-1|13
TGCGCCAGCAGATTATCAGGGAACACTGAAGCTTTCTTT
CASRLSGNTEAFF
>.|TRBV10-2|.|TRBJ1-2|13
TGCGCCAGCAGTGAGGGAAATGGCTATGGCTACACCTTC
CASSEGNGYGYTF
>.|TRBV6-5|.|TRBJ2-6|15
TGTGCCAGCAGTTACCGGAGGGCTGGGGCCAACGTCCTGACTTTC
CASSYRRAGANVLTF
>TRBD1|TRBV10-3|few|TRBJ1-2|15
TGTGCCATCAGTGAGTCGGGGGGACAGGGACGAGGCTACACCTTC
CAISESGGQGRGYTF
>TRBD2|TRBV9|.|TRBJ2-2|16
TGTGCCAGCAGCGTAGCTATGGGGGGGTACACCGGGGAGCTGTTTTTT
CASSVAMGGYTGELFF
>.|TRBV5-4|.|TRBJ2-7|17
TGTGCCAGCAGCTTGCCGCCGCTCCAGGGGATTCCCTACGAGCAGTACTTC
CASSLPPLQGIPYEQYF
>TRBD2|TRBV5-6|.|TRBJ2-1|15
TGTGCCAGCCCCAGCGAGTCTAGCGGGGAGAATGAGCAGTTCTTC
CASPSESSGENEQFF
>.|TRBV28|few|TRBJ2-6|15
TGTGCCAGCAGTAATCAGCTCTCTGGGGCCAACGTCCTGACTTTC
CASSNQLSGANVLTF
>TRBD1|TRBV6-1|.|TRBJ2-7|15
TGTGCCAGCAGTACAGGGGGTTCACGATCCTACGAGCAGTACTTC
CASSTGGSRSYEQYF
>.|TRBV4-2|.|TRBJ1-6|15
TGTGCCAGCAGCCAAGGGGGGGGTTCGAATTCACCCCTCCACTTT
CASSQGGGSNSPLHF
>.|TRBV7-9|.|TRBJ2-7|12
TGTGCCAGCAGCACGGGCCTATACGAGCAGTACTTC
CASSTGLYEQYF
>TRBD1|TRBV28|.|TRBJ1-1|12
TGTGCCAGCAGTTCAGACAGGGTCGGCGCTTTCTTT
CASSSDRVGAFF
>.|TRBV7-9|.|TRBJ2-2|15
TGTGCCAGCAGCTTAGATGCAGGGAACACCGGGGAGCTGTTTTTT
CASSLDAGNTGELFF
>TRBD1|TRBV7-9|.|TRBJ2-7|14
TGTGCCAGCAGCCCTTGGACAGGCGCCCACGAGCAGTACTTC
CASSPWTGAHEQYF
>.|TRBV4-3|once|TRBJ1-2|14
TGCGCCAGCAGCCAAGTTGGGTCCCGGGGCGGGAAAACCTTC
CASSQVGSRGGKTF
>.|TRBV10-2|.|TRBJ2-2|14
TGCGCCAGCAAGGGGAGAGGGAACACCGGGGAGCTGTTTTTT
CASKGRGNTGELFF
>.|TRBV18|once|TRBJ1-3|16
TGTGCCAGCTCACCAGGGCAGGTCCACTCTGGAAACACCATATATTTT
CASSPGQVHSGNTIYF
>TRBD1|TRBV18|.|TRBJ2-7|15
TGTGCCAGCTCGGTGGGACAGGGGTTCTCGTACGAGCAGTACTTC
CASSVGQGFSYEQYF
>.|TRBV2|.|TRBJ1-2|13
TGTGCCAGCAGTGAAGCCATTAACTATGGCTACACCTTC
CASSEAINYGYTF
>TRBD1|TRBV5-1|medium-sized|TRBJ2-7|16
TGCGCCAGCAGCGCATACACTCAGGGGGCGGCTTACGAGCAGTACTTC
CASSAYTQGAAYEQYF
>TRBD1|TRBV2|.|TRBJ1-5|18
TGTGCCAGCAGTGCTCACTCCCTGACAGGGGGCGCGGGTCAGCCCCAGCATTTT
CASSAHSLTGGAGQPQHF
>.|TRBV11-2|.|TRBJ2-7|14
TGTGCCAGCAGCCCCCAACAGGGGGGGACTGAGCAGTACTTC
CASSPQQGGTEQYF
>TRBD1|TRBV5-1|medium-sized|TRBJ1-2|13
TGCGCCAGCAGCGCCGGGACAGGTGATGGCTACACCTTC
CASSAGTGDGYTF
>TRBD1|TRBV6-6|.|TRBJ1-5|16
TGTGCCAGCAGTTACTCAAAGGGGGCCGTCAATCAGCCCCAGCATTTT
CASSYSKGAVNQPQHF
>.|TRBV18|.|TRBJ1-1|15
TGTGCCAGCTCTCTCGGACAGAACTTGAACACTGAAGCTTTCTTT
CASSLGQNLNTEAFF
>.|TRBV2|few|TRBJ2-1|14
TGTGCCAGCAGTGCCTTGAACTCCTACAATGAGCAGTTCTTC
CASSALNSYNEQFF
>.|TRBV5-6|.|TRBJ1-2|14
TGTGCCAGCATCCCTAGTGGCAGAATATATGGCTACACCTTC
CASIPSGRIYGYTF
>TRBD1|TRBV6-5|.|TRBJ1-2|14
TGTGCCAGCAGTTACGGGGGACAGCCCTATGGCTACACCTTC
CASSYGGQPYGYTF
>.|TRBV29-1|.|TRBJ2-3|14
TGCAGCGCCTCTATCGGGACGGGCACAGATACGCAGTATTTT
CSASIGTGTDTQYF
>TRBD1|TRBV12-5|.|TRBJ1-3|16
TGTGCTAGTGCCGGACAGGGGGGACTCTCTGGAAACACCATATATTTT
CASAGQGGLSGNTIYF
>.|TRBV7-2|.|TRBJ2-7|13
TGTGCCAGCAGCCGGGGTAGGGACTACGAGCAGTACTTC
CASSRGRDYEQYF
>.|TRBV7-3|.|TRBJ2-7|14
TGTGCCAGCAGCTTTCCAGCGGCCCTTGAGGAGCAGTACTTC
CASSFPAALEEQYF
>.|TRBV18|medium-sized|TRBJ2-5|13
TGTGCCAGCTCAGCCCCTCCTTCAGAGACCCAGTACTTC
CASSAPPSETQYF
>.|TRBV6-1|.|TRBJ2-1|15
TGTGCCAGCAGTGTCCACGGACTACGATTGGATGAGCAGTTCTTC
CASSVHGLRLDEQFF
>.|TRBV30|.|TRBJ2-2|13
TGTGCCTGGAGTGTATCTACGACCGGGGAGCTGTTTTTT
CAWSVSTTGELFF
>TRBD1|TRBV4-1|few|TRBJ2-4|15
TGCGCCAGCAGCCATGACAGGGGGGCGAGGAACATTCAGTACTTC
CASSHDRGARNIQYF
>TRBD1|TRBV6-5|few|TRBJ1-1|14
TGTGCCAGCAGCGCATTCAGGGGACAGACTGAAGCTTTCTTT
CASSAFRGQTEAFF
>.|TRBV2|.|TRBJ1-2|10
TGTGCCAGCTCAGATTATGGCTACACCTTC
CASSDYGYTF
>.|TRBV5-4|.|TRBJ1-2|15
TGTGCCAGCAGCTTGGGTAGAGGGTCTAACTATGGCTACACCTTC
CASSLGRGSNYGYTF
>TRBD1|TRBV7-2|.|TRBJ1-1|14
TGTGCCAGCAGCTTAGCACAGGGGCGGACTGAAGCTTTCTTT
CASSLAQGRTEAFF
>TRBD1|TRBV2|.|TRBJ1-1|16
TGTGCCAGCAGTCCCCCAGGGGGGGGGCTTAACACTGAAGCTTTCTTT
CASSPPGGGLNTEAFF
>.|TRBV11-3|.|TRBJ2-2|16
TGTGCCAGCAGCTTAGGTCGGGTAGGCGACACCGGGGAGCTGTTTTTT
CASSLGRVGDTGELFF
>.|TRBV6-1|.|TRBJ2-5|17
TGTGCCAGCAGTGAACGGACCCGACTGGAGGGGCGAGAGACCCAGTACTTC
CASSERTRLEGRETQYF
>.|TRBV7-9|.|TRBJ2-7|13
TGTGCCAGCAGCTTACAGGGGGAGGGAGAGCAGTACTTC
CASSLQGEGEQYF
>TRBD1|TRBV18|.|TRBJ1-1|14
TGTGCCAGCTCATTCCAGGGGGCCGCGATTGAAGCTTTCTTT
CASSFQGAAIEAFF
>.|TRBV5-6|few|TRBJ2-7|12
TGTGCCAGCAGCTTGATAGGTTTAGGGCAGTACTTC
CASSLIGLGQYF
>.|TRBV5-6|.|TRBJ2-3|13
TGTGCCAGCAGCCGCGGGTTACTAGATACGCAGTATTTT
CASSRGLLDTQYF
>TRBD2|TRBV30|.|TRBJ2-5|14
TGTGCCTGGAGTGTAAGAGCGGGGGAAGAGACCCAGTACTTC
CAWSVRAGEETQYF